The T cell receptor beta chain described here comes from a study of shared T cell receptors in the human thymus. The V gene lost 4 bases and the J gene lost 3 bases, with 9 bases spanning the gap. From germline, CDR1 is MNHEY and CDR2 SVGAGI. The CDR3 sequence is 13 residues long. Assay used: immunoSEQ multiplex PCR; TCRdb lists only in-frame clones, some missing. The sample shows approximately 730,000 clones, approximately 85% of them seen only once. These data also featured in a second study, about human thymus T cells.

The chain employs TRBV6-5 and TRBJ1-1; TRBD1 might be the D (5 bases). The receptor comes from a girl in the first two years of life with a congenital heart defect. The sequenced sample consisted of thymocytes. CDR3 sequence reads: CASSLGEDTEAFF. CDR3 nucleotides: TGTGCCAGCAGTTTGGGGGAGGACACTGAAGCTTTCTTT.